These 6 T cell receptor beta chains originate from one sample sequenced in a study of blood T cell repertoires in COVID-19. Here immunoSEQ multiplex PCR was the method, and the copy in TCRdb shows in-frame clones only, minus some. The top ten clones hold 8.8% of a sample with hundreds of thousands of clones, 85% to 90% of them seen once. The sample comprised PBMCs or T cells enriched from blood (not recorded which). Receptors were obtained from a man aged 40-49 years who had recovered from COVID-19.

This clone was detected once. The chain uses TRBV4-3 and TRBJ1-4; tentatively, D is TRBD1 (6 bases). Germline values: CDR1 LGHNA, CDR2 YSLEER. The CDR3 loop spans 16 amino acids. V was clipped by 2 bases and J by 3 bases, with 13 bases between them. The CDR3 spells CASSQHTGNANEKLFF. The CDR3 DNA reads as TGCGCCAGCAGCCAACACACAGGGAATGCTAATGAAAAACTGTTTTTT.

The table lists this clone with a count of one. The rearrangement links TRBV6-1 to TRBJ1-1; 9 bases line up with TRBD1. The CDR3 has 17 residues. CDR1 and CDR2 from the germline V gene are MNHNS and SASEGT. Germline trimming cut 4 bases from V and 0 bases from J; bases unmatched to any gene: 9. DNA of the CDR3: TGTGCCAGCAGTGTTCCGGGACAGGGATCCATGAACACTGAAGCTTTCTTT. This codes for CASSVPGQGSMNTEAFF.

The V and J genes are TRBV5-5 and TRBJ1-5, with TRBD1 identical over 8 bases. Germline values: CDR1 SGHKS, CDR2 YYEKEE (reference sequence). The CDR3 is 17 amino acids. Trimming removed 4 bases from V and 1 base from J; junction bases left unmatched: 10. This CDR3 is CASSLGQGWLSNQPQHF. CDR3 DNA: TGTGCCAGCAGCCTAGGACAGGGTTGGTTGAGCAATCAGCCCCAGCATTTT.

The chain links TRBV2 to TRBJ2-3, with 7 bases matching TRBD1. The CDR3 is made up of 17 amino acids. J gave up 4 bases and V 5 bases, and 15 bases lay outside the gene matches. Looked up from germline, CDR1 is SNHLY and CDR2 is FYNNEI. The CDR3: CASSMDRLGIGADTQYF. The CDR3 nucleotides read TGTGCCAGCAGTATGGACAGGTTGGGGATCGGCGCAGATACGCAGTATTTT.

This clone came up once. This sequence joins TRBV7-3 and TRBJ1-3; D unclear. The CDR3 is 16 amino acids. From germline, CDR1 is SGHTA and CDR2 FQGTGA. With 5 bases removed from V and 0 bases from J, the gap between germline ends came to 14 bases. CDR3 nucleotide sequence: TGTGCCAGCAGCCCTAACGCCCCCACCTCTGGAAACACCATATATTTT. Protein sequence: CASSPNAPTSGNTIYF. The variable domain in full, with the rest retrieved from reference TRBV7-3 and TRBJ1-3, is GAGVSQTPSNKVTEKGKYVELRCDPISGHTALYWYRQSLGQGPEFLIYFQGTGAADDSGLPNDRFFAVRPEGSVSTLKIQRTERGDSAVYLCASSPNAPTSGNTIYFGEGSWLTVV.

This sequence joins TRBV9 and TRBJ2-1, with 10 bases matching TRBD2. V lost 0 bases and J lost 5; bases outside the gene matches: 8. From germline, CDR1 is SGDLS and CDR2 YYNGEE. This CDR3 contains 17 residues. The CDR3 DNA follows: TGTGCCAGCAGCGTAGGACCTGGGACTAGCGCTAACAATGAGCAGTTCTTC. Its protein product is CASSVGPGTSANNEQFF.